This is a list of T cell receptor beta chains from one sample in a study of sequential checkpoint blockade in melanoma. Clones were sequenced by immunoSEQ multiplex PCR, and TCRdb holds only the in-frame ones, with some missing. Here the sample spans 3,500 to 4,500 clones, around a third being singletons. This specimen consisted of tumor tissue (inferred from file names), obtained from a patient given nivolumab and ipilimumab in sequence. These receptor sequences come from a human donor with melanoma. The CDR3 runs from the conserved cysteine through the conserved F or W. A D gene is named only where the DNA matches it firmly. Not every row has a clone size; where given, it reads once, few, many or a size class.

cdr3_length clone_size j_call v_call d_call cdr3_aa cdr3_nt
13 NA TRBJ1-1 TRBV19 NA CASSMGRTAEAFF TGTGCCAGTAGTATGGGGAGAACGGCTGAAGCTTTCTTT
14 NA TRBJ2-7 TRBV7-6 NA CASSLSSGLLKQYF TGTGCCAGCAGCTTAAGCTCGGGCCTCCTTAAGCAGTACTTC
15 NA TRBJ2-3 TRBV11-3 NA CASSPGTVVTDTQYF TGTGCCAGCAGCCCGGGGACCGTAGTTACAGATACGCAGTATTTT
14 medium-sized TRBJ1-5 TRBV6-8 NA CASSRTDSNQPQHF TGTGCCAGCAGCCGGACAGATAGCAATCAGCCCCAGCATTTT
16 NA TRBJ2-3 TRBV15 TRBD2 CATSTPLAGATDTQYF TGTGCCACCAGCACCCCACTAGCGGGAGCCACAGATACGCAGTATTTT
14 NA TRBJ2-1 TRBV14 NA CASSQAGVGNEQFF TGTGCCAGCAGCCAAGCGGGAGTGGGAAATGAGCAGTTCTTC
14 many TRBJ1-5 TRBV9 NA CASSVGYSNQPQHF TGTGCCAGCAGCGTTGGCTATAGCAATCAGCCCCAGCATTTT
14 few TRBJ2-4 TRBV19 TRBD1 CASSMAGQGNIQYF TGTGCCAGTAGTATGGCGGGACAGGGGAACATTCAGTACTTC
15 NA TRBJ2-3 TRBV5-1 NA CASSLAGLRTDTQYF TGCGCCAGCAGCTTGGCGGGATTACGCACAGATACGCAGTATTTT
14 NA TRBJ1-3 TRBV11-3 NA CASSLTDAGNTIYF TGTGCCAGCAGCCTGACCGACGCGGGAAACACCATATATTTT
14 NA TRBJ1-1 TRBV5-1 NA CASSLDGMNTEAFF TGCGCCAGCAGCTTGGACGGAATGAACACTGAAGCTTTCTTT
17 few TRBJ1-1 TRBV30 TRBD1 CAWSITRDRGLNTEAFF TGTGCCTGGAGCATCACCCGAGACAGGGGCTTGAACACTGAAGCTTTCTTT
14 NA TRBJ2-5 TRBV19 TRBD2 CASSLRGLEETQYF TGTGCCAGTAGTCTCCGGGGACTAGAAGAGACCCAGTACTTC
15 NA TRBJ2-6 TRBV18 NA CASSPAPSGANVLTF TGTGCCAGCTCACCAGCCCCCTCTGGGGCCAACGTCCTGACTTTC
14 NA TRBJ2-5 TRBV18 TRBD2 CASSGAGQQETQYF TGTGCCAGCTCGGGAGCGGGGCAACAAGAGACCCAGTACTTC
16 few TRBJ1-5 TRBV28 NA CASSLFRGATNQPQHF TGTGCCAGCAGTTTATTCCGGGGGGCTACCAATCAGCCCCAGCATTTT
12 NA TRBJ2-3 TRBV6-8 NA CASSYNMDTQYF TGTGCCAGCAGTTACAATATGGATACGCAGTATTTT
16 few TRBJ2-3 TRBV7-5 NA CASSAGGRASTDTQYF TGTGCCAGCAGCGCAGGGGGCCGTGCGAGCACAGATACGCAGTATTTT
13 few TRBJ2-3 TRBV19 NA CASNTGRTDTQYF TGTGCCAGTAATACAGGGAGGACAGATACGCAGTATTTT
15 NA TRBJ2-3 TRBV1 NA CASSQEGVFTDTQYF TGCGCCAGCAGCCAAGAGGGGGTCTTCACAGATACGCAGTATTTT
14 NA TRBJ1-2 TRBV29-1 NA CSVEDFGAPDGYTF TGCAGCGTTGAAGATTTCGGGGCCCCCGATGGCTACACCTTC
12 NA TRBJ2-3 TRBV6-8 NA CASSWGTDTQYF TGTGCCAGCAGCTGGGGCACAGATACGCAGTATTTT
15 few TRBJ2-1 TRBV6-8 TRBD1 CASSYSWDRVDEQFF TGTGCCAGCAGTTACTCGTGGGACAGGGTCGATGAGCAGTTCTTC
19 NA TRBJ2-5 TRBV9 NA CASSHPGTPTIVVLETQYF TGTGCCAGCAGCCATCCCGGGACTCCGACCATAGTGGTGTTGGAGACCCAGTACTTC
15 few TRBJ1-1 TRBV19 NA CASSRVITVPTEAFF TGTGCCAGTAGTAGGGTTATCACGGTTCCCACTGAAGCTTTCTTT
16 NA TRBJ2-4 TRBV8-2 NA CASSPWYGRDKNIQYF TGTGCCAGCAGTCCGTGGTACGGGAGGGACAAAAACATTCAGTACTTC
15 medium-sized TRBJ2-5 TRBV6-8 TRBD1 CASSVNRGARETQYF TGTGCCAGCAGTGTCAACAGGGGAGCGCGAGAGACCCAGTACTTC
13 NA TRBJ2-2 TRBV19 NA CASSIDVAGELFF TGTGCCAGTAGTATAGACGTGGCCGGGGAGCTGTTTTTT
12 NA TRBJ2-7 TRBV30 NA CAWSEGHYEQYF TGTGCCTGGAGTGAGGGCCACTACGAGCAGTACTTC
15 NA TRBJ2-6 TRBV12-2 NA CAIDRGLGGANVLTF TGTGCCATAGACAGGGGTCTAGGGGGGGCCAACGTCCTGACTTTC
12 NA TRBJ2-1 TRBV19 NA CASSWTENEQFF TGTGCCAGTAGTTGGACAGAGAATGAGCAGTTCTTC
15 NA TRBJ1-2 TRBV28 NA CASSLAEVASYGYTF TGTGCCAGCAGTTTAGCTGAGGTAGCGTCCTATGGCTACACCTTC
13 few TRBJ1-1 TRBV19 NA CASRGRMDTEAFF TGTGCCAGCCGGGGGCGGATGGACACTGAAGCTTTCTTT
15 NA TRBJ2-3 TRBV5-1 NA CASSLDGYGADTQYF TGCGCCAGCAGCTTGGACGGGTACGGCGCAGATACGCAGTATTTT
15 NA TRBJ2-3 TRBV5-1 TRBD1 CASSLDRGGTDTQYF TGCGCCAGCAGCTTGGACAGGGGAGGCACAGATACGCAGTATTTT